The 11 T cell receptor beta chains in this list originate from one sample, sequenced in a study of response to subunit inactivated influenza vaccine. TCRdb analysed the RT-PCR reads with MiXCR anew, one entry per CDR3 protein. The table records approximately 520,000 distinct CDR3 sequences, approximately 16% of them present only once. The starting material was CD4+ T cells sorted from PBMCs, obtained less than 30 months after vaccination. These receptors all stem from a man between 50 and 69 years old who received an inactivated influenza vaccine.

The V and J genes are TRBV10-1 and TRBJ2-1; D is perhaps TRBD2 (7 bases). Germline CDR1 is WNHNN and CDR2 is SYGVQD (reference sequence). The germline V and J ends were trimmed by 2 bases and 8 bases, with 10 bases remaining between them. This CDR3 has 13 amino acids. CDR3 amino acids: CASSEGGADEQFF. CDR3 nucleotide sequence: TGCGCCAGCAGTGAGGGGGGGGCCGATGAGCAGTTCTTC.

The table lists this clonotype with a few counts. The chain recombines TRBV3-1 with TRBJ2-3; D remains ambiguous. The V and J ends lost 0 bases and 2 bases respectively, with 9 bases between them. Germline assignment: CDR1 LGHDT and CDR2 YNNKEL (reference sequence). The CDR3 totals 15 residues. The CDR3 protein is CASSQDPSVTDTQYF. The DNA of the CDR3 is TGTGCCAGCAGCCAAGATCCCAGCGTCACAGATACGCAGTATTTT.

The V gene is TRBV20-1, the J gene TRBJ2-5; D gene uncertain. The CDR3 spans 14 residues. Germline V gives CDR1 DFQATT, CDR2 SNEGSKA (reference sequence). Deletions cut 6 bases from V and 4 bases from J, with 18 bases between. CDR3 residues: CSAPIRLPPETQYF. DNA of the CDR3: TGCAGTGCCCCCATTCGACTGCCCCCAGAGACCCAGTACTTC.

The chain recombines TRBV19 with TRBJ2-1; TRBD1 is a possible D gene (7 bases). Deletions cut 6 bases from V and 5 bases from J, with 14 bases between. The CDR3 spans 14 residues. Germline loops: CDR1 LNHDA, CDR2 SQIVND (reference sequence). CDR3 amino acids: CASSWRGLDNEQFF. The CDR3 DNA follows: TGTGCCAGTAGCTGGAGGGGGCTAGACAATGAGCAGTTCTTC.

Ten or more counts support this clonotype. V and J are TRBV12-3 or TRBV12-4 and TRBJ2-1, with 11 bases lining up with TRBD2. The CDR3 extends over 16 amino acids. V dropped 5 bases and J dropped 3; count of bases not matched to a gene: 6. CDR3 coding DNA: TGTGCCAGCAGTCCCCCGGGACTAGCGGTCTACAATGAGCAGTTCTTC. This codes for CASSPPGLAVYNEQFF.

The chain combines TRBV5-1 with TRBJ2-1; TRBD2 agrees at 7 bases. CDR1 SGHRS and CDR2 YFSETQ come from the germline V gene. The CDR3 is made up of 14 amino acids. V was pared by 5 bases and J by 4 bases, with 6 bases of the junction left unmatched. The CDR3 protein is CASSYGGSYNEQFF. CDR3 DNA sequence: TGCGCCAGCAGTTATGGCGGGAGTTACAATGAGCAGTTCTTC.

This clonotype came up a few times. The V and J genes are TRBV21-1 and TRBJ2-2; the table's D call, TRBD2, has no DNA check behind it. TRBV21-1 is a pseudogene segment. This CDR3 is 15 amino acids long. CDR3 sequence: CARGLAGGNTGELFF. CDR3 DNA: TGTGCCAGGGGACTAGCGGGGGGCAACACCGGGGAGCTGTTTTTT.

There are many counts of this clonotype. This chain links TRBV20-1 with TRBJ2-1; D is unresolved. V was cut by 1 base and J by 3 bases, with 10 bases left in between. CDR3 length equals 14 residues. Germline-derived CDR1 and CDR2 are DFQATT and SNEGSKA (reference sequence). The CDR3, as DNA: TGCAGTGCTAGAGCTGTGTGGGGCTACAATGAGCAGTTCTTC. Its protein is CSARAVWGYNEQFF.

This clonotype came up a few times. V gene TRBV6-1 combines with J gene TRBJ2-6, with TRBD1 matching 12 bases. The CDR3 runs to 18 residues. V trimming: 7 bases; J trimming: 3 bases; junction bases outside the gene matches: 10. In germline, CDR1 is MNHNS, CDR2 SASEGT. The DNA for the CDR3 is TGTGCCAGCAAACAACCGGGACAGGGGGCCGGTGGGGCCAACGTCCTGACTTTC. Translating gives CASKQPGQGAGGANVLTF.

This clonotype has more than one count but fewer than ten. The CDR3 coding sequence is TGTGCCAGCAGCTTGGGTACAGGACCTGGCTACACCTTC. It codes for CASSLGTGPGYTF. The chain employs TRBV5-6 and TRBJ1-2; maybe TRBD1 (5 bases). The CDR3 runs to 13 residues. The V end lost 0 bases, the J end lost 7 bases, and 10 bases lay between the germline ends. Germline CDR1 SGHDT, CDR2 YYEEEE.

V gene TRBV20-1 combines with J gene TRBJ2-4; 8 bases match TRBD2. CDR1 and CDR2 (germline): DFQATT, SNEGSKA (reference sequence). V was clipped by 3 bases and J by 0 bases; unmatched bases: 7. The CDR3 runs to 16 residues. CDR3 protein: CSASGRAGVAKNIQYF. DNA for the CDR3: TGCAGTGCTAGTGGAAGAGCGGGGGTAGCCAAAAACATTCAGTACTTC.